This T cell receptor (beta chain) was identified in a study of regulatory T cells in long-lasting Graves disease. Sample time point: persistent/refractory GD, antithyroid drugs over 5 years with positive TRAb. PBMC RNA served as the TCR library source. Study results and limitations: Study was limited to peripheral blood, excluding thyroid tissue.

Germline CDR1 is LNHDA and CDR2 is SQIVND (reference sequence). Trimming took 6 bases from V and 0 from J, leaving 12 bases between them. The CDR3 extends over 15 amino acids. Investigators prepared the TCR beta libraries by applying iRepertoire HTBI primers and Arm-PCR of CDR3 regions. TCRdb used MiXCR to reprocess the multiplex PCR reads, holding one entry per CDR3 protein. This sample yields more than 350,000 distinct CDR3 sequences, of which 20% to 25% are seen a single time; 14% belongs to the top ten. In this sample, this clonotype turned up a few times. Its specificity is not known. This specimen was peripheral blood mononuclear cells (PBMCs), taken when the disease was refractory, from a patient treated with antithyroid drugs. The receptor was isolated from a female donor with Graves disease. The chain uses TRBV19 and TRBJ1-5; D uncertain. DNA of the CDR3: TGTGCCAGTAGGATTTTTGTGGATAGCAATCAGCCCCAGCATTTT. Translation: CASRIFVDSNQPQHF.